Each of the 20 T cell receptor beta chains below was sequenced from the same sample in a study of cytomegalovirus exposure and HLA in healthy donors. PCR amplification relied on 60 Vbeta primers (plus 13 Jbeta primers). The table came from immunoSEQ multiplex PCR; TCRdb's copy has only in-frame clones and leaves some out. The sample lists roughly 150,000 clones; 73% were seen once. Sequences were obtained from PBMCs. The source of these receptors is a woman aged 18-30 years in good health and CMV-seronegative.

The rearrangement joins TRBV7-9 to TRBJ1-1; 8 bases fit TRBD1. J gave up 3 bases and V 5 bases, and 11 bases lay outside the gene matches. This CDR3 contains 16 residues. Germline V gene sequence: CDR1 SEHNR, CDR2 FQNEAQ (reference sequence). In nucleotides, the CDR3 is TGTGCCAGCAGCCACCCGGGGGGACAGGCCCACACTGAAGCTTTCTTT. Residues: CASSHPGGQAHTEAFF. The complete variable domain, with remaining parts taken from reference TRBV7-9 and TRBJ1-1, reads DTGVSQNPRHKITKRGQNVTFRCDPISEHNRLYWYRQTLGQGPEFLTYFQNEAQLEKSRLLSDRFSAERPKGSFSTLEIQRTEQGDSAMYLCASSHPGGQAHTEAFFGQGTRLTVV.

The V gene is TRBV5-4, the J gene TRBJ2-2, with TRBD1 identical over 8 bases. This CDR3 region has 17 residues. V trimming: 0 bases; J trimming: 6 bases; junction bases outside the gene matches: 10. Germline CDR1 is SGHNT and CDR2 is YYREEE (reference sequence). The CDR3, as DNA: TGTGCCAGCAGCTTGGAACAGGGGGTCCAGGGCGCCGGGGAGCTGTTTTTT. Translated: CASSLEQGVQGAGELFF.

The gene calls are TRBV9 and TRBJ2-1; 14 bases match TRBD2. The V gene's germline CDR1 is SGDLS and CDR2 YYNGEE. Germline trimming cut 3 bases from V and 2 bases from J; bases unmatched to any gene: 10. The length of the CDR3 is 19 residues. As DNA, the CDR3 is TGTGCCAGCAGCGCCCCGGGACTAGCGGGGGCGGGAGCCTACAATGAGCAGTTCTTC. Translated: CASSAPGLAGAGAYNEQFF.

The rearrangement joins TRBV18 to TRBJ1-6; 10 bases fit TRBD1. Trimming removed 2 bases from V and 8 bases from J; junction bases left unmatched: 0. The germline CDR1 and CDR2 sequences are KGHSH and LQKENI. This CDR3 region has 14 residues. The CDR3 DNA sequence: TGTGCCAGCTCACCAGGGACAGGGGATTCACCCCTCCACTTT. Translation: CASSPGTGDSPLHF.

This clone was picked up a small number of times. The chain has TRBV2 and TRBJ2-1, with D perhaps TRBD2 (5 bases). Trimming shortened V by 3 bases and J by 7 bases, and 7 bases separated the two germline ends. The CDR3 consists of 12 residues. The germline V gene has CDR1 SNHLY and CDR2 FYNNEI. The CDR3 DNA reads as TGTGCCAGCAGTGAGTCGGGGAATGAGCAGTTCTTC. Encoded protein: CASSESGNEQFF.

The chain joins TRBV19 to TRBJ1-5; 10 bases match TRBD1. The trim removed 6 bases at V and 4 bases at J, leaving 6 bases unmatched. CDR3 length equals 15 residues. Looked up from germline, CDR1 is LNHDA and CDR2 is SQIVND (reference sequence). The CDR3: CASSSGQGDNQPQHF. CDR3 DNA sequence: TGTGCCAGTAGCTCAGGACAGGGGGATAATCAGCCCCAGCATTTT.

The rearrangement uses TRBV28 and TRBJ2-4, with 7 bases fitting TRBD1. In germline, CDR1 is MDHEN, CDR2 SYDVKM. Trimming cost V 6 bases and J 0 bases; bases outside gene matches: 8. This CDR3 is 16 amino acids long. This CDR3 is CASRGTEAIAKNIQYF. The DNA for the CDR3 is TGTGCCAGCAGGGGGACAGAAGCTATAGCCAAAAACATTCAGTACTTC.

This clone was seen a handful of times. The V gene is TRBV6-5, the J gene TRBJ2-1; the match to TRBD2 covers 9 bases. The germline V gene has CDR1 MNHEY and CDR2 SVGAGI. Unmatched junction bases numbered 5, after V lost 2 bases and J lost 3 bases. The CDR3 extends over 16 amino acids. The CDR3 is CASSYDGTSSYNEQFF. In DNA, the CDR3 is TGTGCCAGCAGTTACGACGGGACTAGCAGCTACAATGAGCAGTTCTTC.

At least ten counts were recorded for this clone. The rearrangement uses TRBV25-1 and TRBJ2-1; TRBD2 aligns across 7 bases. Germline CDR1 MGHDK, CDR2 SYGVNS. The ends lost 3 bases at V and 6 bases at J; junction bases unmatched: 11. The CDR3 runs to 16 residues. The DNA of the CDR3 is TGTGCCAGCAGTGAGCGCGAGGGAGGGCAAGGCAATGAGCAGTTCTTC. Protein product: CASSEREGGQGNEQFF.

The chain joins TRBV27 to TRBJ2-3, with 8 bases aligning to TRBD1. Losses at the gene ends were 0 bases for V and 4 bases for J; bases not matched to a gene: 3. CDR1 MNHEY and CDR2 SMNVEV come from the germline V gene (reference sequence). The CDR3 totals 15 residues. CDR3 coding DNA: TGTGCCAGCAGTTTATCAGCAGGGGGCGCAGATACGCAGTATTTT. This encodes CASSLSAGGADTQYF.

CDR3 loop: CASNHHLAEIYEQYV. The DNA of the CDR3 is TGCGCCAGCAATCACCACCTAGCGGAGATTTACGAGCAGTACGTC. V usage is TRBV5-1 and J usage is TRBJ2-7; 7 nucleotides agree with TRBD2. The CDR3 spans 15 residues. Germline CDR1 is SGHRS and CDR2 is YFSETQ. With 6 bases clipped from V and 4 bases from J, the junction kept 13 bases outside the gene matches.

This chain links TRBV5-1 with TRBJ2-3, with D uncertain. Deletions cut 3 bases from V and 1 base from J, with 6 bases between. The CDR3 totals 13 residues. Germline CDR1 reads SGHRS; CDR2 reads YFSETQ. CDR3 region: CASSSQGTDTQYF. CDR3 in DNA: TGCGCCAGCAGCTCGCAGGGCACAGATACGCAGTATTTT.

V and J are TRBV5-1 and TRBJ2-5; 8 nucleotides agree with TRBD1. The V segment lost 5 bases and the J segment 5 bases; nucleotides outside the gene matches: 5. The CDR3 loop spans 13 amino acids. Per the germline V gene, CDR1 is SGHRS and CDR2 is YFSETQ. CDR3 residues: CASRVTGVETQYF. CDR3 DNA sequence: TGCGCCAGCAGAGTGACAGGGGTGGAGACCCAGTACTTC.

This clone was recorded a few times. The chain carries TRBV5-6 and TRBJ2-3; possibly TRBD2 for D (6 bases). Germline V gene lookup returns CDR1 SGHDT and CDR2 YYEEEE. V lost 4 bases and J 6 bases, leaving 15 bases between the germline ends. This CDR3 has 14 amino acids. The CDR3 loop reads CASSTGLPTDTQYF. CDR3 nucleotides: TGTGCCAGCAGCACGGGACTCCCCACGGATACGCAGTATTTT. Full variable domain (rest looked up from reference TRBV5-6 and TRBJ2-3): DAGVTQSPTHLIKTRGQQVTLRCSPKSGHDTVSWYQQALGQGPQFIFQYYEEEERQRGNFPDRFSGHQFPNYSSELNVNALLLGDSALYLCASSTGLPTDTQYFGPGTRLTVL.

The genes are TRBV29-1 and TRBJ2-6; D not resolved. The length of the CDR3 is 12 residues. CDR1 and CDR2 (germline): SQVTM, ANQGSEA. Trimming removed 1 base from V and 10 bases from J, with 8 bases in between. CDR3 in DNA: TGCAGCGTTGAAGGGGCAGTTAACGTCCTGACTTTC. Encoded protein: CSVEGAVNVLTF.

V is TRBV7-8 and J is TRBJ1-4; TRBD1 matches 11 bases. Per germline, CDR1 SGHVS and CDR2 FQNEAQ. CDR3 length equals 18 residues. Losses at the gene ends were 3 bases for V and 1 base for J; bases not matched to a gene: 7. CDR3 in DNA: TGTGCCAGCAGCTTCGGGACAGGGGGTTCTCTAACTAATGAAAAACTGTTTTTT. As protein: CASSFGTGGSLTNEKLFF.

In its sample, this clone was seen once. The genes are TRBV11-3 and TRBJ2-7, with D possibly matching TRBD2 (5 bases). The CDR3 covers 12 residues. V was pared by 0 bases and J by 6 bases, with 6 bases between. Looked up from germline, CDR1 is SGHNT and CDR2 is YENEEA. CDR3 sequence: CASSLDGSEQYF. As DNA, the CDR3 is TGTGCCAGCAGCTTAGATGGGAGCGAGCAGTACTTC.

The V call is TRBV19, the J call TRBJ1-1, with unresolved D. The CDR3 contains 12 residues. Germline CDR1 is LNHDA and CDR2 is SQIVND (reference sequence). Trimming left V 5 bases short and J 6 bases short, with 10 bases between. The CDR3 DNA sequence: TGTGCCAGTAGTCCTCAGGAGGCTGAAGCTTTCTTT. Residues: CASSPQEAEAFF.

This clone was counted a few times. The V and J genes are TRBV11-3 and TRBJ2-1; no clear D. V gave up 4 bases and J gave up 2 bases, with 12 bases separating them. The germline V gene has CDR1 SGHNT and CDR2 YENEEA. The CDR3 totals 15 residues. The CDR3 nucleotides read TGTGCCAGCAGCTCGTTTCAGCGTACCTACAATGAGCAGTTCTTC. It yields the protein CASSSFQRTYNEQFF. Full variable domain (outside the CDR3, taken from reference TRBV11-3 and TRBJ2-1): EAGVVQSPRYKIIEKKQPVAFWCNPISGHNTLYWYLQNLGQGPELLIRYENEEAVDDSQLPKDRFSAERLKGVDSTLKIQPAELGDSAVYLCASSSFQRTYNEQFFGPGTRLTVL.

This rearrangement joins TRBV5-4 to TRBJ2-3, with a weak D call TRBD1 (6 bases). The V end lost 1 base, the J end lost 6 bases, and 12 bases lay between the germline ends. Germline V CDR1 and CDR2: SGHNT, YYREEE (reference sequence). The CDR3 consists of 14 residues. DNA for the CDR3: TGTGCCAGCAGCTTGTTTTCAGGGGACGATACGCAGTATTTT. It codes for CASSLFSGDDTQYF.